Shown below are 21 T cell receptor beta chains from a single sample sequenced in a study of blood T cells in healthy people across ages. PCR was performed a second time for about 7 to 11 cycles using a sample-barcoded 5' primer and a J-beta primer mix. TCRdb reprocessed the 5' RACE reads with MiXCR, giving one entry per CDR3 protein. This repertoire shows some 790,000 distinct CDR3 sequences, under 30% found once; its top ten account for approximately 15%. Sequencing was done on a sample of blood. The receptors come from a woman aged 80 or over in good health.

This clonotype was detected only a few times. V and J are TRBV6-5 and TRBJ2-3, with 7 bases identical to TRBD2. The CDR3 extends over 16 amino acids. Germline V lookup: CDR1 MNHEY, CDR2 SVGAGI. J was trimmed by 1 base and V by 2 bases; bases with no gene match: 6. The chain's CDR3 is CASSYVPGGGTDTQYF. The CDR3 DNA is TGTGCCAGCAGTTACGTTCCGGGGGGAGGCACAGATACGCAGTATTTT.

Comments on this clonotype: This may be a read error, as it is one base from a much larger clone. V is TRBV4-3 and J is TRBJ1-1; perhaps TRBD1 as D (6 bases). V dropped 4 bases and J dropped 2 bases, with 11 bases sitting between them. The CDR3 runs 14 residues. CDR1 is LGHNA and CDR2 is YSLEER in the germline V gene. CDR3 in amino acids: CASSRRTANTEAFF. CDR3 coding DNA: TGCGCCAGCAGCCGCCGGACAGCCAACACTGAAGCTTTCTTT.

The V gene is TRBV10-3, the J gene TRBJ1-5, with D hard to call. CDR3 length equals 14 residues. V dropped 5 bases and J dropped 0 bases, with 8 bases sitting between them. Germline V gene data show CDR1 as ENHRY and CDR2 as SYGVKD. The CDR3 protein is CAISRTDSNQPQHF. For the CDR3, the DNA is TGTGCCATCAGTCGGACGGATAGCAATCAGCCCCAGCATTTT.

V gene TRBV11-3 combines with J gene TRBJ2-1, with a possible D match to TRBD1 (6 bases). V lost 6 bases and J 5 bases, leaving 14 bases between the germline ends. From germline, CDR1 is SGHNT and CDR2 YENEEA. This CDR3 contains 14 residues. DNA for the CDR3: TGTGCCAGCAGTTACTCAGACAGGAACAATGAGCAGTTCTTC. Translation: CASSYSDRNNEQFF.

This clonotype appeared many times. This chain uses TRBV7-2 with TRBJ2-7; D is uncertain. The V and J ends lost 4 bases and 0 bases respectively, with 13 bases between them. CDR1 SGHTA and CDR2 FQGNSA come from the germline V gene. The CDR3 is 15 residues long. The CDR3 spells CASSSALGSSYEQYF. The CDR3 coding sequence is TGTGCCAGCAGCTCAGCCTTGGGAAGCTCCTACGAGCAGTACTTC.

The V gene is TRBV24-1, the J gene TRBJ2-4; D may be TRBD1 or TRBD2 (6 bases each). This CDR3 is 13 amino acids long. Trimming stripped 3 bases from V and 13 bases from J, with 15 bases between. Germline lookup yields CDR1 KGHDR and CDR2 SFDVKD. In DNA form, the CDR3 reads TGTGCCACCAGTGATCCGGGGGCGAGGGAGCAGTACTTC. Its protein product is CATSDPGAREQYF.

This clonotype was seen repeatedly, ten times or more. The chain uses TRBV9 and TRBJ2-1; TRBD2 matches at 10 bases. Germline trimming cut 4 bases from V and 2 bases from J; bases unmatched to any gene: 12. Germline CDR1 is SGDLS and CDR2 is YYNGEE. This CDR3 contains 18 residues. CDR3 nucleotide sequence: TGTGCCAGCAGCCAGTTCGGGAATAGCGGGGGGCCCTACAATGAGCAGTTCTTC. The encoded protein is CASSQFGNSGGPYNEQFF.

In its sample, this clonotype was seen many times. This sequence joins TRBV7-2 and TRBJ2-1; no clear D gene. Germline V gene sequence: CDR1 SGHTA, CDR2 FQGNSA. V was trimmed by 3 bases and J by 9 bases, leaving 9 bases between them. The CDR3 is made up of 12 amino acids. The CDR3 here is CASSFLGIEQFF. CDR3 sequence (DNA): TGTGCCAGCAGCTTCCTAGGCATTGAGCAGTTCTTC.

This clonotype showed up just a few times. The V gene is TRBV12-3 or TRBV12-4, the J gene TRBJ2-2, with 13 nucleotides matching TRBD2. CDR3 length equals 15 residues. With 5 bases clipped from V and 5 bases from J, the junction kept 2 bases outside the gene matches. CDR3 sequence (DNA): TGTGCCAGCAGTAAGGGACTAGCGGGGACCGGGGAGCTGTTTTTT. Translated, it gives CASSKGLAGTGELFF.

The chain employs TRBV6-6 and TRBJ2-3; 11 bases agree with TRBD2. With V trimmed by 4 bases and J by 5 bases, 8 bases remained unmatched. CDR1 MNHNY and CDR2 SVGAGI come from the germline V gene (reference sequence). CDR3 length: 16 residues. Written as DNA, the CDR3 is TGTGCCAGCAGTTCCTCTAGCGGGGGGCGGGAAGATACGCAGTATTTT. Encoded protein: CASSSSSGGREDTQYF.

The gene calls are TRBV7-9 and TRBJ2-1, with a possible D match to TRBD2 (6 bases). V lost 7 bases and J lost 6, with 13 bases in between. The CDR3 is 13 residues long. CDR1 and CDR2 from the germline V gene are SEHNR and FQNEAQ (reference sequence). The CDR3 bases are TGTGCCAGCAACTCAACTAGCAGCAATGAGCAGTTCTTC. Its protein product is CASNSTSSNEQFF. Variable domain in full (rest from reference TRBV7-9 and TRBJ2-1): DTGVSQNPRHKITKRGQNVTFRCDPISEHNRLYWYRQTLGQGPEFLTYFQNEAQLEKSRLLSDRFSAERPKGSFSTLEIQRTEQGDSAMYLCASNSTSSNEQFFGPGTRLTVL.

At least ten counts were recorded for this clonotype. The rearrangement joins TRBV5-1 to TRBJ1-2, with D unresolved. Germline V lookup: CDR1 SGHRS, CDR2 YFSETQ. The V and J ends lost 2 bases and 3 bases respectively, with 11 bases between them. CDR3 length: 14 residues. The CDR3 spells CASSLAPADYGYTF. CDR3 coding DNA: TGCGCCAGCAGCTTAGCCCCTGCGGACTATGGCTACACCTTC.

This clonotype showed up many times. This chain links TRBV7-2 with TRBJ2-5; TRBD1 matches 10 bases. CDR3 length: 14 amino acids. Trimming removed 8 bases from V and 5 bases from J; junction bases left unmatched: 8. Per the germline V gene, CDR1 is SGHTA and CDR2 is FQGNSA. CDR3 residues: CASGPDRGRETQYF. The DNA for the CDR3 is TGTGCCAGCGGACCAGACAGGGGGCGGGAGACCCAGTACTTC.

The J gene is TRBJ1-1, the V gene TRBV20-1, with 7 bases lining up with TRBD1. J was trimmed by 4 bases and V by 5 bases; bases with no gene match: 7. Germline V lookup: CDR1 DFQATT, CDR2 SNEGSKA (reference sequence). The CDR3 runs 13 residues. The CDR3 is CSAPPAGGTEAFF. The CDR3, as DNA: TGCAGTGCTCCCCCCGCAGGGGGCACTGAAGCTTTCTTT.

As for this clonotype: A much more abundant neighbour one base away suggests this may be a read error. The chain carries TRBV5-1 and TRBJ1-2; the match to TRBD1 covers 7 bases. V lost 6 bases and J lost 5; bases outside the gene matches: 10. The CDR3 has 14 amino acids. Germline values: CDR1 SGHRS, CDR2 YFSETQ. The CDR3 region has the DNA TGCGCCAGCAAGAGGCAGGGGGAGGGTTATGGCTACACCTTC. It translates to CASKRQGEGYGYTF.

The chain couples TRBV2 to TRBJ1-6, with TRBD1 identical over 8 bases. CDR1 is SNHLY and CDR2 is FYNNEI in the germline V gene. This CDR3 is built from 15 residues. J gave up 13 bases and V 3 bases, and 11 bases lay outside the gene matches. The CDR3 loop reads CASSEGTGAVFPLHF. For the CDR3, the DNA is TGTGCCAGCAGTGAGGGGACAGGAGCAGTGTTTCCCCTCCACTTT.

For this clonotype: One end of the junction is discordant with germline, which a read error may explain. This chain connects TRBV9 to TRBJ2-1, with a weak D call TRBD2 (6 bases). The length of the CDR3 is 17 residues. Germline V lookup: CDR1 SGDLS, CDR2 YYNGEE. In DNA form, the CDR3 reads TGTGCCGGCAGCCCCCAGCCCGGGAGAGCCTCCGCAAATGAGCAGTTCTTC. Protein product: CAGSPQPGRASANEQFF. The complete variable domain, with remaining parts taken from reference TRBV9 and TRBJ2-1, reads DSGVTQTPKHLITATGQRVTLRCSPRSGDLSVYWYQQSLDQGLQFLIQYYNGEERAKGNILERFSAQQFPDLHSELNLSSLELGDSALYFCAGSPQPGRASANEQFFGPGTRLTVL.

In the case of this clonotype: With a much larger clone just one base away, this may be a read error. V gene TRBV20-1 combines with J gene TRBJ2-3, with D possibly called TRBD1 or TRBD2 (6 bases each). Trimming removed 0 bases at V and 8 bases at J, with 15 bases between. The CDR3 is 14 amino acids. Germline CDR1 and CDR2: DFQATT and SNEGSKA (reference sequence). The CDR3 here is CSARDRAGEATQYF. DNA of the CDR3: TGCAGTGCTAGAGATCGGGCAGGGGAGGCTACGCAGTATTTT.

Only a few counts were recorded for this clonotype. The chain joins TRBV7-2 to TRBJ1-2; D is perhaps TRBD1 (5 bases). Germline CDR1 SGHTA, CDR2 FQGNSA. V shed 5 bases and J shed 7 bases, with 17 bases lying between them. The CDR3 extends over 14 amino acids. The CDR3 loop reads CASSQRQQRAGYTF. CDR3 nucleotide sequence: TGTGCCAGCAGCCAAAGACAGCAGAGGGCTGGCTACACCTTC.

This clonotype was found a few times. CDR3 protein: CASSGTGERPTGETQYF. CDR3 in DNA: TGTGCCAGCAGCGGAACAGGGGAAAGGCCCACAGGGGAGACCCAGTACTTC. The chain has TRBV9 and TRBJ2-5; 7 positions agree with TRBD1. J lost 5 bases, V lost 3 bases, and 16 bases had no gene match. Germline V gene data show CDR1 as SGDLS and CDR2 as YYNGEE. The CDR3 is made up of 17 amino acids.

J is TRBJ2-5 and V is TRBV4-3; TRBD2 might be the D (6 bases). The ends were cut back, 4 bases at V and 11 bases at J, with 26 bases in the middle. This CDR3 has 16 residues. From germline, CDR1 is LGHNA and CDR2 YSLEER. CDR3: CASSLGLANYYNEQYF. CDR3 sequence (DNA): TGCGCCAGCAGCCTAGGCCTAGCGAACTATTACAATGAACAGTACTTC.